Included here is one T cell receptor (beta chain) sequence, with context. This specimen comes from a study of T cells in tuberculosis. This table comes from immunoSEQ multiplex PCR, and its TCRdb copy is limited to in-frame clones, with some not included. The data show around 32,000 clones, roughly 94% seen once. Trimming removed 5 bases from V and 2 bases from J, with 10 bases in between. Germline CDR1 and CDR2: SGHTA and FQGNSA. The CDR3 loop spans 13 amino acids. Latent tuberculosis screening used tuberculin skin test and IGRA at entry. This receptor was obtained from a donor aged 10-29 years with latent tuberculosis or without tuberculosis infection. This chain connects TRBV7-2 to TRBJ2-7; no clear D. Specimen: PBMCs. CDR3 nucleotides: TGTGCCAGCAGCCCCTACCCCACCTACGAGCAGTACTTC. It yields the protein CASSPYPTYEQYF.